These T cell receptor beta chains were read from a single sample in a study of regulatory T cells in long-lasting Graves disease. MiXCR was run by TCRdb on the multiplex PCR reads, yielding one entry per CDR3 protein. Here the sample spans 400,000 to 550,000 distinct CDR3 sequences, 15% being singletons. The data were also submitted as part of a second study, on T cells in Graves' hyperthyroidism and ophthalmopathy.

The starting material was peripheral blood mononuclear cells (PBMCs), obtained at new diagnosis, from a patient treated with antithyroid drugs. These receptors all stem from a woman aged 25-40 years with Graves disease. Both conserved end residues are part of each CDR3. Each record gives: clone size, D gene, J gene, V gene, CDR3 protein, CDR3 DNA. A D gene is named only where the DNA matches it firmly. Only some rows state a clone size, as once, few, many or a class for expanded clones.

many	.	TRBJ1-5	TRBV24-1	CATSDLDSNSPQHF	TGTGCCACCAGTGATCTCGATTCGAATTCGCCCCAGCATTTT
few	TRBD2	TRBJ2-5	TRBV10-3	CAIGTQVSGFQETQYF	TGTGCCATAGGGACTCAGGTTAGCGGGTTCCAAGAGACCCAGTACTTC
.	.	TRBJ2-1	TRBV6-2/TRBV6-3	CASSVSRDFPYNEQFF	TGTGCCAGCAGCGTCTCCAGGGACTTCCCCTACAATGAGCAGTTCTTC
.	TRBD1	TRBJ2-1	TRBV9	CASSPTGQGSEEQFF	TGTGCCAGCAGCCCCACGGGACAGGGCTCAGAAGAGCAGTTCTTC
.	.	TRBJ2-7	TRBV2	CASTASGYEQYF	TGTGCCAGCACCGCGTCGGGATACGAGCAGTACTTC
.	TRBD1	TRBJ2-2	TRBV5-1	CASSTTGQEAGELFF	TGCGCCAGCAGCACGACGGGACAGGAGGCCGGGGAGCTGTTTTTT
many	.	TRBJ2-2	TRBV27	CASTRPSTGELFF	TGTGCCAGCACTCGACCGAGCACCGGGGAGCTGTTTTTT
.	.	TRBJ2-2	TRBV19	CASSIRAGELFF	TGTGCCAGTAGTATCAGGGCCGGGGAGCTGTTTTTT
few	TRBD2	TRBJ2-1	TRBV19	CASSIGLAGRDEQFF	TGTGCCAGTAGTATTGGACTAGCGGGTAGGGATGAGCAGTTCTTC
many	.	TRBJ2-7	TRBV10-1	CASSDGAGPHEQYF	TGCGCCAGCAGTGATGGGGCGGGACCCCACGAGCAGTACTTC